This T cell receptor (beta chain) was observed in a study of blood T cell repertoires in COVID-19. V lost 6 bases to trimming and J lost 4 bases, with 11 bases between them. CDR1 and CDR2 (germline): MNHNY, SVGAGI (reference sequence). The CDR3 has 13 amino acids. Clones were read by immunoSEQ multiplex PCR, and TCRdb kept only the in-frame ones, dropping some. The table records about 140,000 clones, roughly 80% of them present only once. The V and J genes are TRBV6-6 and TRBJ2-3, with D possibly being TRBD2 (6 bases). This TCR was recovered from a woman in her fifties or sixties with active or convalescent COVID-19. What was sequenced was peripheral blood. This CDR3 is CASRREGADTQYF. DNA for the CDR3: TGTGCCAGCAGGCGGGAAGGGGCAGATACGCAGTATTTT.